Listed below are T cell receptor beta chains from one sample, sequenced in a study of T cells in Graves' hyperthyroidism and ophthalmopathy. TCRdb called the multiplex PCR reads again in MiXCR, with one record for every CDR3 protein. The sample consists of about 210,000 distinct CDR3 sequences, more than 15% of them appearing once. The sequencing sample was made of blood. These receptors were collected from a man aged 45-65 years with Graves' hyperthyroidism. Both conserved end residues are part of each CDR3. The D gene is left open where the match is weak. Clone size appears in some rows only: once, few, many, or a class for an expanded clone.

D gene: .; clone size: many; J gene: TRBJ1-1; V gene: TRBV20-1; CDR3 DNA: TGCAGTGCTAGGGTGAACACTGAAGCTTTCTTT; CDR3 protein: CSARVNTEAFF
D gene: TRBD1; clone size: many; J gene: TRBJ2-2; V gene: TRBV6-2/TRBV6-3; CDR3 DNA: TGTGCCAGCACTTCCGCCGGGACAGGGCACACCGGGGAGCTGTTTTTT; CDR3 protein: CASTSAGTGHTGELFF
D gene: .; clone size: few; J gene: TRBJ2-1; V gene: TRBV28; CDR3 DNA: TGTGCCAGCAGTTTATTGTCGGGCCATAGAGCCGCCCCGTTCTTC; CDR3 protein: CASSLLSGHRAAPFF
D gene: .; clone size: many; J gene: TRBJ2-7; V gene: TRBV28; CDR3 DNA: TGTGCCAGCAGTCTCCCCGGGGGCGGGAGCAGCTCCTACGAGCAGTACTTC; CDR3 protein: CASSLPGGGSSSYEQYF
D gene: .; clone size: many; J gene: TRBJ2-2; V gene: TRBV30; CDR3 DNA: TGTGCCTGGAGTGTCAAAGGGGGCACCGGGGAGCTGTTTTTT; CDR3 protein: CAWSVKGGTGELFF
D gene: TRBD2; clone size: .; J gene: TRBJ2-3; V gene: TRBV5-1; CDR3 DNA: TGCGCCAGCAACGGACTAGCGAGTAGCACAGATACGCAGTATTTT; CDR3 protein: CASNGLASSTDTQYF
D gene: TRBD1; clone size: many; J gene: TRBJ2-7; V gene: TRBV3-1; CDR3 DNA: TGTGCCAGCAGCCCCACAGGGGGCGGATACGAGCAGTACTTC; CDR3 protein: CASSPTGGGYEQYF
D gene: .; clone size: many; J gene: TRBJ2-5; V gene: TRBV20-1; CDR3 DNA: TGCAGTGCTAGAGCGGCGCGGGCAGCCTCGAGTGAGACCCAGTACTTC; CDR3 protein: CSARAARAASSETQYF
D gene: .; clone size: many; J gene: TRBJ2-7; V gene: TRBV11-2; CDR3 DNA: TGTGCCAGCAGCTTTCTCTCGGCATCTCAGTGGGAGCAGTACTTC; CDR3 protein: CASSFLSASQWEQYF
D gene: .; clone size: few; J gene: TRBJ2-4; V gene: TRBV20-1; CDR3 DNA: TGCAGTGCTAGACAGTCCCCTTCCCCAAACATTCAGTACTTC; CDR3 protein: CSARQSPSPNIQYF
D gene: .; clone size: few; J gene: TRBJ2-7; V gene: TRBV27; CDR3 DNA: TGTGCCAGCGGTCAGGGATCTCCGTACGAGCAGTACTTC; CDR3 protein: CASGQGSPYEQYF
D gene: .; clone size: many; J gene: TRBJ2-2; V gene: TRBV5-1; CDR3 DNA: TGCGCCAGCAGCTTGACGCTTTCGAACACCGGGGAGCTGTTTTTT; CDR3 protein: CASSLTLSNTGELFF
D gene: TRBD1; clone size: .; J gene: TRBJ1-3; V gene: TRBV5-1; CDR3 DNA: TGCGCCAGCAGCCCCGGACAGGGGGCCATATATTTT; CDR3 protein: CASSPGQGAIYF
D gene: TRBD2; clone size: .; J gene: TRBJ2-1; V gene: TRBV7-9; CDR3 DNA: TGTGCCAGCAGACGGTACACCGGGGAGGGCGAGCAGTTCTTC; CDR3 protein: CASRRYTGEGEQFF
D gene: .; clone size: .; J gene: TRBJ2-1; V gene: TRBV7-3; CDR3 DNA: TGTGCCAGCAGCTTAAGCACCGACAGCATTGAGCAGTTCTTC; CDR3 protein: CASSLSTDSIEQFF
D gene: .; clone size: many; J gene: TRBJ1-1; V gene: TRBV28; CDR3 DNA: TGTGCCAGCAGTCCTCCGGGGAGGGATGAAGCTTTCTTT; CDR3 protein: CASSPPGRDEAFF
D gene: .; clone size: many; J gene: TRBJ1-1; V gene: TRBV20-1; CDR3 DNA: TGCAGTGCTAGAGAGGGCGGTGAAGCTTTCTTT; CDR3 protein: CSAREGGEAFF
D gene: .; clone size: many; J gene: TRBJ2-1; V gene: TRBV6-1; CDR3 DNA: TGTGCCAGCAGTCCGAGCGGGTTCAGCACTAGGGAGGTTGAGCAGTTCTTC; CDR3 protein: CASSPSGFSTREVEQFF
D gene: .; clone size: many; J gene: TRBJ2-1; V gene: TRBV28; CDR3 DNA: TGTGCCAGCAGATCACCCCCCACAGATGAGCAGTTCTTC; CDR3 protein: CASRSPPTDEQFF
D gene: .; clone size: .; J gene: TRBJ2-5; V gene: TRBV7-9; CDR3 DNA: TGTGCCAGCAGCAAAACGGGGAGACAGGAAGAGACCCAGTACTTC; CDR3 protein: CASSKTGRQEETQYF
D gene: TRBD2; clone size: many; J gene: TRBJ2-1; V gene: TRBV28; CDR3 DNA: TGTGCCAGCAGTTTGGTAGCGGGAACATACAATGAGCAGTTCTTC; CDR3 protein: CASSLVAGTYNEQFF
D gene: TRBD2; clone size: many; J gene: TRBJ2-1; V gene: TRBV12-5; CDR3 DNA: TGTGCTAGTGGTTTGGTAATAGCGGGAGACTACAATGAGCAGTTCTTC; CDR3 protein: CASGLVIAGDYNEQFF
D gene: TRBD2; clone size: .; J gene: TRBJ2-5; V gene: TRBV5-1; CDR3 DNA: TGCGCCAGCAGCTTGGGCCTGACTAGCGGTCAAGAGACCCAGTACTTC; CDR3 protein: CASSLGLTSGQETQYF
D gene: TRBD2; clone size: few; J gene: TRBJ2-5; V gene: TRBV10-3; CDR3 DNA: TGTGCCATCAGTGAGGGACTAGCGGGAGCCCTTGAAGAAGAGACCCAGTACTTC; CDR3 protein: CAISEGLAGALEEETQYF
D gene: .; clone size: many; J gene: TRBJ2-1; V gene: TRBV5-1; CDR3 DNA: TGCGCCAGCGCCCGGGACGCCACCTACAATGAGCAGTTCTTC; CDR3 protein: CASARDATYNEQFF
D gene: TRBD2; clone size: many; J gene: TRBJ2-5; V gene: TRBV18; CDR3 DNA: TGTGCCAGCTCACCGGCGGGAGCTTTGGAGACCCAGTACTTC; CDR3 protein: CASSPAGALETQYF
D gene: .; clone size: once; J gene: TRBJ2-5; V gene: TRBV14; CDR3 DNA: TGTGCCAGCAGCCAAGATGCGGACGGCCAAGAGACCCAGTACTTC; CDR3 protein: CASSQDADGQETQYF
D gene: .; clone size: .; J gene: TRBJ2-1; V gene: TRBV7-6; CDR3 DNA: TGTGCCAGCAGCCGAGCCCCATCGGGACAAATAGACAACGAGCAGTTCTTC; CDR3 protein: CASSRAPSGQIDNEQFF
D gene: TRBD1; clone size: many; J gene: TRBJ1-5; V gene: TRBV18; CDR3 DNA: TGTGCCAGCTCAGCTGGACAGGGTGTTCAGCCCCAGCATTTT; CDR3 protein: CASSAGQGVQPQHF
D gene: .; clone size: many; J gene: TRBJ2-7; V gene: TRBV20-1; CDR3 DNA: TGCAGTGCCGAGAGTAGTCTGGGCGGGTTCGAGCAGTACTTC; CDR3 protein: CSAESSLGGFEQYF
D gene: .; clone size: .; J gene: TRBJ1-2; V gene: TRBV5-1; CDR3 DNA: TGCGCCAGCGGACCTTTCGGTAGCTATGGCTACACCTTC; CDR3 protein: CASGPFGSYGYTF
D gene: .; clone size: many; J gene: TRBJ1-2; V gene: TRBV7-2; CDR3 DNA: TGTGCCAGCAGCTGGAGTCCGCGGTTGTACTATGGCTACACCTTC; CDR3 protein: CASSWSPRLYYGYTF
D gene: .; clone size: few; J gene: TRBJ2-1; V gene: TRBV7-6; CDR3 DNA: TGTGCCAGCAGCCCTCAGCCACTGAGCTCCTACAATGAGCAGTTCTTC; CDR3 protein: CASSPQPLSSYNEQFF
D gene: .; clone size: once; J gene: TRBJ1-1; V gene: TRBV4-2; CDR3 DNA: TGTGCCAGCAGCCAAGAATCAGTGAACACTGAAGCTTTCTTT; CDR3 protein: CASSQESVNTEAFF
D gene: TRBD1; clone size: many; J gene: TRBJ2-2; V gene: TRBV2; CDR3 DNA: TGTGCCAGCAGGGAACAGGGGGCGGGGGAGCTGTTTTTT; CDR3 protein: CASREQGAGELFF
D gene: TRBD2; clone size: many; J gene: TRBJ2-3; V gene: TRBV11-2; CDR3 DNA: TGTGCCAGCAGGGGTCTGACTAGCGGGAACAATACGCAGTATTTT; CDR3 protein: CASRGLTSGNNTQYF
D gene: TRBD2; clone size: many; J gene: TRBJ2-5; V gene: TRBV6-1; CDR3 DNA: TGTGCCAGCACGAGGACGGGGGGGTACCAAGAGACCCAGTACTTC; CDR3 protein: CASTRTGGYQETQYF
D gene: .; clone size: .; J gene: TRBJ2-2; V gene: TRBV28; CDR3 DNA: TGTGCCAGCAGTTTAGGCAGGCGTAAAGGATGGAAGGCCGGGGAGCTGTTTTTT; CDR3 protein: CASSLGRRKGWKAGELFF
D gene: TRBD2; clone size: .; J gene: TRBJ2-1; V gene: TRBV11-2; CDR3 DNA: TGTGCCAGCAGCGTACCGGGACTAGCGGCCTACAATGAGCAGTTCTTC; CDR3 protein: CASSVPGLAAYNEQFF
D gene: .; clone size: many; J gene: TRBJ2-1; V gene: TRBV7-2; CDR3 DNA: TGTGCCAGCAGCATTTTCTCGACAGATTACAATGAGCAGTTCTTC; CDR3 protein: CASSIFSTDYNEQFF
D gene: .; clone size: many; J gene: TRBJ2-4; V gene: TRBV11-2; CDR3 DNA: TGTGCCAGCAGCTTAGATGGAGCGGCCCCCCACTTC; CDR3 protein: CASSLDGAAPHF
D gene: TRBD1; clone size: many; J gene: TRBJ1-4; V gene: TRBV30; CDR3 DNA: TGTGCCTGGAACAGGGGAGTCGGTAATGAAAAACTGTTTTTT; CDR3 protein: CAWNRGVGNEKLFF
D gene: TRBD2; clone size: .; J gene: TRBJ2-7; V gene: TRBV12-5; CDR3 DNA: TGTGCTAGTGGTTTGGTTAGCGGGATCCCCTCCGAGCAGTACTTC; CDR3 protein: CASGLVSGIPSEQYF
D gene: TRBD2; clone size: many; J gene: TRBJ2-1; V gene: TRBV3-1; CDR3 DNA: TGTGCCAGCAGCCAGGGGACTAGCGCCAATGAGCAGTTCTTC; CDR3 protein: CASSQGTSANEQFF
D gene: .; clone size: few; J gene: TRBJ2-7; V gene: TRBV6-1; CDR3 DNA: TGTGCCAGCAGCCCTTCCCCAGACTATTACGAGCAGTACTTC; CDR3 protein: CASSPSPDYYEQYF